A selection of T cell receptor beta chains follows, all from one sample in a study of blood T cell repertoires in COVID-19. The assay was immunoSEQ multiplex PCR, and TCRdb's table has in-frame clones only and misses some. The sample shows a few hundred thousand clones, 65% to 90% of them seen only once. Sequenced input: PBMCs or T cells enriched from blood (not recorded which). The receptors derive from a woman aged 25 to 39 who had been exposed to COVID-19. The CDR3 runs from the conserved cysteine through the conserved F or W. A D gene is named only where the DNA matches it firmly. Clone sizes are given selectively: once, few, many, or a class where the clone is expanded.

v_call,j_call,clone_size,d_call,cdr3_nt,cdr3_aa
TRBV27,TRBJ1-6,-,-,TGTGCCAGCAGTTTCGAGGGTAATTCACCCCTCCACTTT,CASSFEGNSPLHF
TRBV5-1,TRBJ2-3,-,TRBD2,TGCGCCAGCAGCCCGGGGATCTCCGGGGGGGCGTCGAATACGCAGTATTTT,CASSPGISGGASNTQYF
TRBV19,TRBJ2-7,-,-,TGTGCCAGTAGTATATCGGCGGGCGTAGGGGAGCAGTACTTC,CASSISAGVGEQYF
TRBV5-4,TRBJ1-1,-,TRBD1,TGTGCCAGCACCGATAGCAGGGGGCGAGGGAACACTGAAGCTTTCTTT,CASTDSRGRGNTEAFF
TRBV24-1,TRBJ2-3,-,TRBD1,TGTGCCACCAGTGATCGACCAGGGGGCATAACAGATACGCAGTATTTT,CATSDRPGGITDTQYF
TRBV5-4,TRBJ2-3,-,TRBD2,TGTGCCAGCAGCTTGGGGCTAGCGGGGCCGGATACGCAGTATTTT,CASSLGLAGPDTQYF
TRBV7-9,TRBJ2-1,-,TRBD2,TGTGCCAGCAGCTTAGTCCTAGCGGGGGCGGTCTACAATGAGCAGTTCTTC,CASSLVLAGAVYNEQFF
TRBV3-1/TRBV3-2,TRBJ2-2,-,-,TGTGCCAGCAGCCAACTGGCAGGGTTGAACACCGGGGAGCTGTTTTTT,CASSQLAGLNTGELFF
TRBV30,TRBJ1-3,-,-,TGTGCCTGGGGACAAGGCCCCGCTGGAAACACCATATATTTT,CAWGQGPAGNTIYF
TRBV5-4,TRBJ1-2,-,TRBD1,TGTGCCAGCAGCTTGTTCGCAGGGGGGTATGGCTACACCTTC,CASSLFAGGYGYTF
TRBV18,TRBJ1-4,-,-,TGTGCCAGCTTCCGACAAGCTAATGAAAAACTGTTTTTT,CASFRQANEKLFF
TRBV14,TRBJ1-1,-,-,TGTGCCAGCAGCCAAGCCAGGGCCGCTTTCTTT,CASSQARAAFF
TRBV3-1/TRBV3-2,TRBJ1-1,-,TRBD1,TGTGCCAGCAGCCAAGACGGGACAGGGATTATGAACACTGAAGCTTTCTTT,CASSQDGTGIMNTEAFF
TRBV19,TRBJ1-5,-,TRBD1,TGTGCCAGTAGTATGTCAGGGGGAAGCAATCAGCCCCAGCATTTT,CASSMSGGSNQPQHF
TRBV6-5,TRBJ2-3,-,-,TGTGCCAGCAGGTCCCCGGGGGCAGATACGCAGTATTTT,CASRSPGADTQYF
TRBV7-6,TRBJ2-1,-,TRBD2,TGTGCCAGCAGCTTTGGTCGGGGGGGGTCCTACAATGAGCAGTTCTTC,CASSFGRGGSYNEQFF
TRBV9,TRBJ2-7,few,-,TGTGCCAGCAGCGTAGGTGGGAGCTCCTACGAGCAGTACTTC,CASSVGGSSYEQYF
TRBV27,TRBJ1-2,-,TRBD1,TGTGCCAGCAGTGCGAAGCAGGGGGCTATTGGCTACACCTTC,CASSAKQGAIGYTF
TRBV5-5,TRBJ2-5,-,-,TGTGCCAGCAGTCGGGACTCCATGTCTTGGACCCAGTACTTC,CASSRDSMSWTQYF
TRBV12-5,TRBJ2-7,-,TRBD2,TGTGCTAGTGGTTTGGTTTTAGCGGGGGAAGTGGGGGAGCAGTACTTC,CASGLVLAGEVGEQYF